Given below is one T cell receptor beta chain in context. The deep-level immunoSEQ assay was used. Using immunoSEQ multiplex PCR, the repertoire was profiled, and TCRdb retains in-frame clones only, with some absent. In the table there are about 1 million clones, around 76% of which are singletons. The data stem from a study of shared clonotypes between healthy human individuals. This CDR3 spans 16 amino acids. Germline CDR1 is MDHEN and CDR2 is SYDVKM. Trimming removed 0 bases from V and 1 base from J; junction bases left unmatched: 5. This sequence joins TRBV28 and TRBJ1-1, with 7 bases matching TRBD1. The receptor comes from a man aged 18 to 29 in good health. The sequenced sample was memory CD4+ T cells sorted from blood. The subset was: CD45RA-negative fraction. The CDR3 sequence: CASSLWTGSGNTEAFF. The CDR3 region has the DNA TGTGCCAGCAGTTTATGGACAGGGAGCGGGAACACTGAAGCTTTCTTT.